This entry is about one T cell receptor (beta chain). Deletions cut 3 bases from V and 4 bases from J, with 13 bases between. Looked up from germline, CDR1 is DFQATT and CDR2 is SNEGSKA (reference sequence). The length of the CDR3 is 14 residues. This sample was included in a study of blood T cell repertoires in COVID-19. Sequenced by immunoSEQ multiplex PCR; TCRdb stores in-frame clones only, minus some. The sample holds 150,000 to 200,000 clones, roughly 83% seen once. This TCR was recovered from a woman aged 25 to 39 who had recovered from COVID-19. The specimen sequenced was PBMCs or T cells enriched from blood (not recorded which). The V gene is TRBV20-1, the J gene TRBJ1-5; D remains ambiguous. CDR3 nucleotides: TGCAGTGCTAGTCGTGGCGACACGAATCAGCCCCAGCATTTT. Translated: CSASRGDTNQPQHF.